This T cell receptor (beta chain) was sequenced during a study of blood T cell repertoires in COVID-19. Study context: Acute and convalescent COVID-19 specimens originated in the United States, Italy and Spain. T cells, B-cell-depleted T cells, or PBMCs provided the cDNA or gDNA that served as material.

Patients of the Seattle cohort, enrolled during active infection, were followed longitudinally. Sequencing was performed with immunoSEQ multiplex PCR; in TCRdb, only in-frame clones are kept and a portion is missing. In the table there are 250,000 to 300,000 clones, roughly nine tenths of which are singletons. CDR1 and CDR2 from the germline V gene are LNHDA and SQIVND (reference sequence). Trimming stripped 6 bases from V and 0 bases from J, with 12 bases between. The CDR3 consists of 15 residues. The chain employs TRBV19 and TRBJ1-3; D remains ambiguous. This TCR was recovered from a woman in her twenties or thirties with COVID-19, enrolled during active disease. Sequenced sample: peripheral blood. DNA for the CDR3: TGTGCCAGTAGGATGCAGTCCGTCTCTGGAAACACCATATATTTT. Translation gives CASRMQSVSGNTIYF.